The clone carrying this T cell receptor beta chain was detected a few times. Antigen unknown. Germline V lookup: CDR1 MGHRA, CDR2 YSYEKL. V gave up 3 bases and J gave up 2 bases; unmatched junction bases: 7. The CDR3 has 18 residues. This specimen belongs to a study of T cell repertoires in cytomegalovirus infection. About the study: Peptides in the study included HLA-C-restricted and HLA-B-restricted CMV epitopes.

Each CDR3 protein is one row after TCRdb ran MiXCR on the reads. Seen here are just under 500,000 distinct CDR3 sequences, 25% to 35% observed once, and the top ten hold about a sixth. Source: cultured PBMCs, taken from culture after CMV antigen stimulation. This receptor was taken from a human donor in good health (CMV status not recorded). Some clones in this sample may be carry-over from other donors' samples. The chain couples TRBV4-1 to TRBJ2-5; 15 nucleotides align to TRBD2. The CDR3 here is CASSHDLGLAGGQETQYF. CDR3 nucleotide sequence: TGCGCCAGCAGCCACGACTTAGGACTAGCGGGAGGGCAAGAGACCCAGTACTTC.